This T cell receptor (beta chain) emerged from a study of T cell repertoires in cytomegalovirus infection (dated by TCRdb to the late 2010s). With respect to the entire study: Because public TCR beta signatures pointed to carriage of CMV infection together with the matching HLA type, the HLA type of each donor mattered for the analysis.

CDR3 length: 11 amino acids, cysteine to phenylalanine. Just the 33-base CDR3 DNA is kept, in frame starting at base 1. CDR1 and CDR2 (SQVTM, ANQGSEA) derive from the germline V gene. V is cut by 4 bases and J by 3 bases, and the space between the germline ends is 6 bases. TCRdb names Illumina HiSeq 1500 as the instrument used. The raw public data were reprocessed by TCRdb itself: fastp quality trimming at Q25, MiXCR clonotype calling, in-frame beta chains only. Each record represents a unique CDR3 protein, reported with the most common genes and DNA among its rows. Recorded for this sample are about 230,000 distinct CDR3 sequences; roughly 23% of them occurred a single time. Clones ranked in the top ten supply about 18% of the sample. On this clonotype itself: Its binding antigen is unknown. The sample holds no much larger clone one base away, and base qualities are not on file.

Beyond this particular receptor, the publication reports: The ex vivo response was dominated by HLA-C-restricted CMV-specific TCR beta clonotypes, and the single most frequent clonotype in two of eight donors was supplied by these HLA-C-restricted clonotypes. Cumulative frequency of public TCR beta family members discriminated carriers of CMV infection plus the relevant HLA type in this cohort and an independent approximately 360-donor cohort.

The sequenced sample was CD8+ T cells from PBMCs. This chain joins TRBV29-1 to TRBJ1-2, with the identity of the D gene unclear. The sequence was collected from a human donor in good health (CMV status not recorded). Some clones in this sample may be carry-over from other donors' samples. This receptor carries the CDR3 CSVVRDYGYTF. The DNA reads as follows: TGCAGCGTTGTAAGAGACTATGGCTACACCTTC.